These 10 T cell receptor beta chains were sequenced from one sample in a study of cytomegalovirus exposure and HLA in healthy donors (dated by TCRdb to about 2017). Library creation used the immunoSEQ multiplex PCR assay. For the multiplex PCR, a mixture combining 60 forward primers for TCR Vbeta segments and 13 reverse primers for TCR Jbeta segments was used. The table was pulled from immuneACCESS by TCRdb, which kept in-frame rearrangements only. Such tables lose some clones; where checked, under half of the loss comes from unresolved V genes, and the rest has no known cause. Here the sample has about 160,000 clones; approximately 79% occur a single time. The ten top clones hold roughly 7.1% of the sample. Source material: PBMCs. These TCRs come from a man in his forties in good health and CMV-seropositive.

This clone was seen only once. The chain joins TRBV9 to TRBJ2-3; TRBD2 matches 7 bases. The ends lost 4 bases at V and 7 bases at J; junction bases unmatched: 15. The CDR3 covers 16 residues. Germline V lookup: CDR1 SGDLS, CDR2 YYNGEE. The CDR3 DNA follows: TGTGCCAGCAGCCCGGCGAGCGGGGCCGCGGTATATACGCAGTATTTT. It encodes CASSPASGAAVYTQYF.

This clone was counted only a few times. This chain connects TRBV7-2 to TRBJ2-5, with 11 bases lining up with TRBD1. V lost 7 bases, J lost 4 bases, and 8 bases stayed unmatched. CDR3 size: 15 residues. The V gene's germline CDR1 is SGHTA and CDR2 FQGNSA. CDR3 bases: TGTGCCAGCACCCCCGGACAGGGGGCCCCAGAGACCCAGTACTTC. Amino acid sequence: CASTPGQGAPETQYF.

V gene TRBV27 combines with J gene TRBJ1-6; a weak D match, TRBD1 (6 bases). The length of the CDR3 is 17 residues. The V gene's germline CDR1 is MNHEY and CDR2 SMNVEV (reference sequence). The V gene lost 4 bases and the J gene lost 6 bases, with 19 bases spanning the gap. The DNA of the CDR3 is TGTGCCAGCAGTTCCCACAGGGATCCCCTTTCTAATTCACCCCTCCACTTT. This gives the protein CASSSHRDPLSNSPLHF.

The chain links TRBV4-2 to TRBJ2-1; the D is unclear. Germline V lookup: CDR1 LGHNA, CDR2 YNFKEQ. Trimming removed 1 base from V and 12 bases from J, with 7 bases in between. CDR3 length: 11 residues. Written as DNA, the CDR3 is TGTGCCAGCAGCCAAGGCAGTGCGCAGTTCTTC. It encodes CASSQGSAQFF.

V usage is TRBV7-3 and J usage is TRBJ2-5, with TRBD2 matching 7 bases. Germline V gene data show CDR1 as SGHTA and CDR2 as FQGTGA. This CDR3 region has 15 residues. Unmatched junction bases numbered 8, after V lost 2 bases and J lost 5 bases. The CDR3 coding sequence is TGTGCCAGCAGCTTATTGGGCGGGGGAGCGGAGACCCAGTACTTC. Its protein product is CASSLLGGGAETQYF.

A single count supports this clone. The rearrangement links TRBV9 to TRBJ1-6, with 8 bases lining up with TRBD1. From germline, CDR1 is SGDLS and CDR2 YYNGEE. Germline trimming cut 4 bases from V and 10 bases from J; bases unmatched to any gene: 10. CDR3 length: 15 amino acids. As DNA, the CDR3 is TGTGCCAGCAGCCCCTCAGGACAGGGCGGATCACCCCTCCACTTT. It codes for CASSPSGQGGSPLHF.

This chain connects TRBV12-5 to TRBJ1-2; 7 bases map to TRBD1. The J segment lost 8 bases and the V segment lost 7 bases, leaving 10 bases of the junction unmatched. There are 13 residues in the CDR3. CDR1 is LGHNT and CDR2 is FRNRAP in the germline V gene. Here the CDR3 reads CASDLQGKEGYTF. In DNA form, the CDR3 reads TGTGCTAGTGATCTACAGGGGAAGGAGGGCTACACCTTC.

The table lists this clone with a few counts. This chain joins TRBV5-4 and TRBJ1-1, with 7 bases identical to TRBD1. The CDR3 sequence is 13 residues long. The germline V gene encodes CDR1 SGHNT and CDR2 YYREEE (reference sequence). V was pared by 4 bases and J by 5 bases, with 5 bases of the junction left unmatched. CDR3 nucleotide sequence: TGTGCCAGCAGCCCGGTACAGGGGACTGAAGCTTTCTTT. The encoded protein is CASSPVQGTEAFF.

CDR3 region: CASSPPKVASGGTYTGELFF. DNA of the CDR3: TGTGCCAGCTCACCACCGAAGGTTGCTAGCGGGGGGACCTACACCGGGGAGCTGTTTTTT. The genes are TRBV18 and TRBJ2-2; 11 bases match TRBD2. The CDR3 is 20 residues long. CDR1 is KGHSH and CDR2 is LQKENI in the germline V gene. V was pared by 0 bases and J by 3 bases, with 12 bases of the junction left unmatched.

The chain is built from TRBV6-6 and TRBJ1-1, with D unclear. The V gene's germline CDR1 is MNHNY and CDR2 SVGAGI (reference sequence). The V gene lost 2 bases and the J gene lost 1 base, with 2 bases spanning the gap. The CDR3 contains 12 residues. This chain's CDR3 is CASSYQNTEAFF. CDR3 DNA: TGTGCCAGCAGTTACCAGAACACTGAAGCTTTCTTT.